The 31 T cell receptor beta chains presented below share a single source sample, sequenced in a study of blood T cell repertoires in COVID-19. Generated by immunoSEQ multiplex PCR, the TCRdb table keeps only in-frame clones and is missing some. This table holds about 68,000 clones, about four fifths found once. What was sequenced was peripheral blood. These receptors all come from a woman in her sixties or seventies with acute or convalescent COVID-19.

This chain uses TRBV7-3 with TRBJ1-5; a possible D gene is TRBD1 (5 bases). There are 13 residues in the CDR3. Trimming took off 3 bases at V and 7 bases at J, with 10 bases between the two ends. From germline, CDR1 is SGHTA and CDR2 FQGTGA. CDR3 residues: CASSLQGGQPQHF. In nucleotides, the CDR3 is TGTGCCAGCAGCTTGCAGGGCGGCCAGCCCCAGCATTTT. Full variable domain (outside the CDR3, taken from reference TRBV7-3 and TRBJ1-5): GAGVSQTPSNKVTEKGKYVELRCDPISGHTALYWYRQSLGQGPEFLIYFQGTGAADDSGLPNDRFFAVRPEGSVSTLKIQRTERGDSAVYLCASSLQGGQPQHFGDGTRLSIL.

This clone came up a few times. The gene calls are TRBV7-3 and TRBJ2-1; 13 bases map to TRBD2. This CDR3 region has 15 residues. Germline CDR1 SGHTA, CDR2 FQGTGA. V shed 5 bases and J 7 bases; nucleotides not matched to a gene: 5. The CDR3 DNA is TGTGCCAGCAGCCCTAGGACTAGCGGGGGAAATGAGCAGTTCTTC. Its protein is CASSPRTSGGNEQFF.

This rearrangement joins TRBV7-2 to TRBJ2-1, with D tentatively TRBD1 (5 bases). Looked up from germline, CDR1 is SGHTA and CDR2 is FQGNSA. The CDR3 runs 16 residues. V was clipped by 2 bases and J by 8 bases, with 19 bases between them. CDR3: CASSLLGRVLLDEQFF. The DNA for the CDR3 is TGTGCCAGCAGCTTACTGGGCAGGGTCCTATTGGATGAGCAGTTCTTC.

The chain carries TRBV7-9 and TRBJ2-5; D perhaps matches TRBD2 (7 bases). V was cut by 7 bases and J by 2 bases, with 11 bases left in between. The CDR3 length is 13 residues. CDR1 and CDR2 (germline): SEHNR, FQNEAQ (reference sequence). In DNA form, the CDR3 reads TGTGCCAGCATAGGGGGAGGGCAAGAGACCCAGTACTTC. This sequence encodes CASIGGGQETQYF.

This chain joins TRBV5-8 and TRBJ2-1, with 10 bases lining up with TRBD1. The V gene's germline CDR1 is SGHTS and CDR2 YDEGEE. CDR3 size: 14 residues. The trim removed 10 bases at V and 8 bases at J, leaving 12 bases unmatched. For the CDR3, the DNA is TGTGCCGGAAGACCGGGACAGGGGTCGCATGAGCAGTTCTTC. Amino acid sequence: CAGRPGQGSHEQFF.

This clone showed up just once. The J gene is TRBJ1-2, the V gene TRBV5-1; D gene ambiguous. Germline values: CDR1 SGHRS, CDR2 YFSETQ. The CDR3 is made up of 12 amino acids. Trimming left V 2 bases short and J 8 bases short, with 10 bases between. The CDR3 DNA follows: TGCGCCAGCAGCTTTGGAAGGGAGGGCTACACCTTC. It encodes CASSFGREGYTF.

This clone turned up a few times. V usage is TRBV3-1 (or the pseudogene TRBV3-2) and J usage is TRBJ2-2; 9 nucleotides match TRBD1. The CDR3 sequence is 17 residues long. Germline V gene lookup returns CDR1 LGHDT and CDR2 YNNKEL (reference sequence). After removal of 1 base from V and 5 bases from J, the junction contained 8 bases not matched to a gene. CDR3 protein: CASSQGFGTGLTGELFF. Here the CDR3 DNA reads TGTGCCAGCAGCCAAGGATTTGGGACAGGGCTTACCGGGGAGCTGTTTTTT.

V gene TRBV18 combines with J gene TRBJ2-7, with TRBD1 identical over 7 bases. The CDR3 extends over 15 amino acids. The ends lost 6 bases at V and 0 bases at J; junction bases unmatched: 8. Germline V gene sequence: CDR1 KGHSH, CDR2 LQKENI. CDR3 nucleotides: TGTGCCAGCTCGCCAGACCGGGACAGCTCCTACGAGCAGTACTTC. Protein sequence: CASSPDRDSSYEQYF.

This clone was seen just once. The chain uses TRBV6-2 or TRBV6-3 and TRBJ2-2, with a weak D call TRBD2 (6 bases). V lost 3 bases to trimming and J lost 1 base, with 9 bases between them. CDR3 size: 15 residues. CDR1 and CDR2 (germline): MNHEY, SVGEGT. This CDR3 reads CASSYLRENTGELFF. CDR3 in DNA: TGTGCCAGCAGTTATTTGCGGGAGAACACCGGGGAGCTGTTTTTT.

The chain uses TRBV5-6 and TRBJ1-6; 9 nucleotides line up with TRBD1. J was trimmed by 7 bases and V by 2 bases; bases with no gene match: 4. From germline, CDR1 is SGHDT and CDR2 YYEEEE. There are 15 residues in the CDR3. The chain's CDR3 is CASSFEGQGNSPLHF. In nucleotides, the CDR3 is TGTGCCAGCAGCTTTGAGGGACAGGGAAATTCACCCCTCCACTTT.

This clone was counted once. This chain joins TRBV6-5 and TRBJ1-2; 10 nucleotides agree with TRBD1. From germline, CDR1 is MNHEY and CDR2 SVGAGI. The CDR3 is 13 amino acids. V lost 6 bases, J lost 6 bases, and 4 bases stayed unmatched. CDR3 nucleotides: TGTGCCAGCAGACAGACAGGGGGCGATGGCTACACCTTC. This sequence encodes CASRQTGGDGYTF.

This clone has only a few counts. The chain recombines TRBV28 with TRBJ2-7, with 12 positions matching TRBD2. This CDR3 is built from 16 residues. V was pared by 6 bases and J by 5 bases, with 11 bases of the junction left unmatched. CDR1 is MDHEN, CDR2 SYDVKM, per germline. As DNA, the CDR3 is TGTGCCAGCAGCTCGCTAGCGGGGGGGCCTGCCCACGAGCAGTACTTC. Its protein product is CASSSLAGGPAHEQYF.

This sequence joins TRBV7-6 and TRBJ2-2; D not resolved. Trimming stripped 6 bases from V and 6 bases from J, with 8 bases between. The CDR3 runs to 12 residues. CDR1 is SGHVS, CDR2 FNYEAQ, per germline. In DNA form, the CDR3 reads TGTGCCAGCAGAGCAACGGCCGGGGAGCTGTTTTTT. Protein: CASRATAGELFF.

V gene TRBV11-2 combines with J gene TRBJ1-1, with TRBD1 matching over 7 bases. The junction had 13 bases not matched to a gene; V was cut back by 3 bases and J by 0 bases. The germline V gene encodes CDR1 SGHAT and CDR2 FQNNGV. The length of the CDR3 is 18 residues. Here the CDR3 reads CASSLNGRRTGLNTEAFF. DNA for the CDR3: TGTGCCAGCAGCTTGAACGGAAGGAGGACAGGCCTGAACACTGAAGCTTTCTTT.

The sample holds a few counts of this clone. CDR3 region: CASTWATNTGELFF. The CDR3, as DNA: TGTGCCAGCACCTGGGCCACTAACACCGGGGAGCTGTTTTTT. The chain links TRBV5-8 to TRBJ2-2, with no clear D. CDR1 is SGHTS and CDR2 is YDEGEE in the germline V gene. CDR3 length: 14 residues. Deletions cut 6 bases from V and 2 bases from J, with 11 bases between.

The CDR3 DNA reads TGTGCCACCAGCAGAGTCGGGACAGGGGATAGTGAGCAGTTCTTC. Translating it yields CATSRVGTGDSEQFF. J is TRBJ2-1 and V is TRBV15; 10 bases align to TRBD1. CDR3 size: 15 residues. Germline-derived CDR1 and CDR2 are LNHNV and YYDKDF (reference sequence). J gave up 9 bases and V 1 base, and 6 bases lay outside the gene matches.

V gene TRBV9 combines with J gene TRBJ2-5; a possible D gene is TRBD2 (5 bases). The V end was cut by 0 bases, the J end by 5 bases, with 11 bases between. Looked up from germline, CDR1 is SGDLS and CDR2 is YYNGEE. This CDR3 has 14 residues. The CDR3 region has the DNA TGTGCCAGCAGCGTAGCTACGGGGTTGGAGACCCAGTACTTC. It is translated as CASSVATGLETQYF.

The chain joins TRBV12-3 or TRBV12-4 to TRBJ2-5; D is unclear. V gave up 5 bases and J gave up 5 bases, with 12 bases separating them. The CDR3 length is 13 residues. The DNA of the CDR3 is TGTGCCAGCAGTCTCACCCCACTCGAGACCCAGTACTTC. It is translated as CASSLTPLETQYF.

The CDR3 loop is CARRSLPTEAFF. The CDR3 DNA sequence: TGCGCCAGACGGAGTCTACCCACTGAAGCTTTCTTT. This chain links TRBV5-1 with TRBJ1-1; D is unresolved. Germline-derived CDR1 and CDR2 are SGHRS and YFSETQ. The CDR3 runs 12 residues. The V and J ends lost 8 bases and 4 bases respectively, with 12 bases between them.

The genes are TRBV9 and TRBJ1-5; 9 bases agree with TRBD1. Germline values: CDR1 SGDLS, CDR2 YYNGEE. This CDR3 spans 18 amino acids. Trimming cost V 4 bases and J 2 bases; bases outside gene matches: 13. The CDR3 nucleotides read TGTGCCAGCAGCCCGGATGGGACAGGGAGTAGAGGCAATCAGCCCCAGCATTTT. Its protein is CASSPDGTGSRGNQPQHF.

This chain uses TRBV2 with TRBJ2-5, with a tentative D call TRBD2 (7 bases). The CDR3 has 13 residues. Germline loops: CDR1 SNHLY, CDR2 FYNNEI. Trimming took off 10 bases at V and 5 bases at J, with 17 bases between the two ends. The CDR3 loop is CANKGGPRETQYF. The CDR3 nucleotides read TGTGCCAACAAGGGGGGGCCGCGTGAGACCCAGTACTTC.

This clone was counted between two and nine times. The chain is built from TRBV10-3 and TRBJ2-1, with 10 nucleotides matching TRBD1. The germline gives CDR1 ENHRY, CDR2 SYGVKD. V was clipped by 3 bases and J by 9 bases; unmatched bases: 8. The length of the CDR3 is 15 residues. Here the CDR3 DNA reads TGTGCCATCAGTGACCACGGGACAGGGGTTGGTGAGCAGTTCTTC. It specifies CAISDHGTGVGEQFF.

The chain uses TRBV7-2 and TRBJ1-4, with TRBD1 matching 7 bases. Unmatched junction bases numbered 6, after V lost 0 bases and J lost 8 bases. CDR3 size: 15 residues. CDR1 is SGHTA, CDR2 FQGNSA, per germline. In DNA, the CDR3 is TGTGCCAGCAGCTTAGCGAGGGGGCGCTGGGAAAAACTGTTTTTT. It is translated as CASSLARGRWEKLFF.

This chain uses TRBV7-8 with TRBJ2-1, with D possibly being TRBD1 (6 bases). Trimming stripped 0 bases from V and 7 bases from J, with 10 bases between. Germline lookup yields CDR1 SGHVS and CDR2 FQNEAQ. The CDR3 length is 14 residues. The CDR3 spells CASSLAGTTNEQFF. CDR3 nucleotides: TGTGCCAGCAGCTTAGCCGGGACAACAAATGAGCAGTTCTTC.

This rearrangement joins TRBV15 to TRBJ2-1; TRBD2 is a possible D gene (7 bases). CDR1 and CDR2 (germline): LNHNV, YYDKDF (reference sequence). V was trimmed by 1 base and J by 9 bases, leaving 10 bases between them. The CDR3 consists of 13 residues. The CDR3 nucleotides read TGTGCCACCAGCAGAGGGGAGGGGGGTGAGCAGTTCTTC. As protein: CATSRGEGGEQFF.

V is TRBV3-1 (or the pseudogene TRBV3-2) and J is TRBJ2-7; D possibly corresponds to TRBD1 (5 bases). Germline V gene sequence: CDR1 LGHDT, CDR2 YNNKEL (reference sequence). The CDR3 loop spans 15 amino acids. V was clipped by 4 bases and J by 0 bases, with 13 bases between them. CDR3 sequence (DNA): TGTGCCAGCAGCCCGCGACAGTCTAGCTCCTACGAGCAGTACTTC. Its translation: CASSPRQSSSYEQYF.

This clone was recorded many times. The V and J genes are TRBV7-9 and TRBJ1-1; tentatively, D is TRBD1 (5 bases). CDR1 is SEHNR, CDR2 FQNEAQ, per germline (reference sequence). This CDR3 has 12 amino acids. The germline V and J ends were trimmed by 3 bases and 8 bases, with 10 bases remaining between them. The CDR3 spells CASSLAGGEAFF. The CDR3, as DNA: TGTGCCAGCAGCTTGGCGGGGGGAGAAGCTTTCTTT. The whole variable domain, remainder taken from reference TRBV7-9 and TRBJ1-1, is DTGVSQNPRHKITKRGQNVTFRCDPISEHNRLYWYRQTLGQGPEFLTYFQNEAQLEKSRLLSDRFSAERPKGSFSTLEIQRTEQGDSAMYLCASSLAGGEAFFGQGTRLTVV.

This clone was observed a handful of times. This chain links TRBV7-8 with TRBJ2-5; weak D call: TRBD2 (5 bases). There are 14 residues in the CDR3. Deletions cut 4 bases from V and 3 bases from J, with 12 bases between. Germline CDR1 is SGHVS and CDR2 is FQNEAQ. The CDR3, as DNA: TGTGCCAGCAGCTACTTGGACGGGGAAGAGACCCAGTACTTC. This sequence encodes CASSYLDGEETQYF.

About this clone itself: Distinct nucleotide sequences in the sample also encode this CDR3. V and J are TRBV5-1 and TRBJ1-2; 7 nucleotides align to TRBD1. J was trimmed by 3 bases and V by 0 bases; bases with no gene match: 5. The CDR3 runs 15 residues. Germline assignment: CDR1 SGHRS and CDR2 YFSETQ. CDR3 in DNA: TGCGCCAGCAGCTTGGGACAGGGTCGGGACTATGGCTACACCTTC. It specifies CASSLGQGRDYGYTF.

There are a few counts of this clone. In DNA form, the CDR3 reads TGCGCCAGCAGCCTCGTCGACAGCAACACTGAAGCTTTCTTT. Amino acid sequence: CASSLVDSNTEAFF. V is TRBV4-1 and J is TRBJ1-1, with D tentatively TRBD1 (5 bases). Trimming stripped 4 bases from V and 2 bases from J, with 11 bases between. The CDR3 is 14 amino acids. Germline V gene lookup returns CDR1 MGHRA and CDR2 YSYEKL.

This sequence joins TRBV5-1 and TRBJ2-3, with a tentative D call TRBD2 (6 bases). The CDR3 spans 15 residues. From germline, CDR1 is SGHRS and CDR2 YFSETQ. Trimming shortened V by 4 bases and J by 0 bases, and 12 bases separated the two germline ends. The CDR3 nucleotides are TGCGCCAGCAGCCTCCTCGGGGGTAGCACAGATACGCAGTATTTT. The encoded protein is CASSLLGGSTDTQYF.